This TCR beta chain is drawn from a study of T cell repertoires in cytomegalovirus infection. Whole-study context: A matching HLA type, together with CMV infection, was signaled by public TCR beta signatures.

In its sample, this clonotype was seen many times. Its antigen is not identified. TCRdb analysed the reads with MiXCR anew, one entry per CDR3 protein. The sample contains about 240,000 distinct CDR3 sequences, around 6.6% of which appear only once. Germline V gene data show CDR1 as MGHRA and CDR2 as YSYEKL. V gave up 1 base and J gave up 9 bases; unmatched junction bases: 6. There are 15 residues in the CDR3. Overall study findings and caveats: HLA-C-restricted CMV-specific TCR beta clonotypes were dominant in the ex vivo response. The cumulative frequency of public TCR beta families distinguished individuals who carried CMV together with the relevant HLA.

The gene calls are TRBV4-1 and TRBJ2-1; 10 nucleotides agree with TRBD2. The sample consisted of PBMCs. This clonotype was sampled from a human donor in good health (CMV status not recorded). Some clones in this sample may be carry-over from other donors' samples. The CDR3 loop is CASSQVTAGGTEQFF. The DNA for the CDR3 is TGCGCCAGCAGCCAAGTGACAGCGGGGGGGACTGAGCAGTTCTTC.